The T cell receptor beta chain described here comes from a study of identical twins. Study results and caveats: The authors noted that invariant MAIT and iNKT cells could partly confound zero-insertion analyses.

One entry per CDR3 protein results from TCRdb running MiXCR on the 5' RACE reads. In the table there are 1.5 million to 2 million distinct CDR3 sequences, under 35% of which are singletons. Only a few counts were recorded for this clonotype. Its specificity is not known. Per germline, CDR1 SGHVS and CDR2 FQNEAQ. V lost 4 bases, J lost 5 bases, and 9 bases stayed unmatched. CDR3 length: 16 amino acids. The gene calls are TRBV7-8 and TRBJ2-1; 9 bases match TRBD2. This receptor was identified in a newborn girl in good health. The sample was cord blood. CDR3 nucleotides: TGTGCCAGCAGCTCTAGGGATAGCGGGAGAAACAATGAGCAGTTCTTC. Translating it yields CASSSRDSGRNNEQFF.